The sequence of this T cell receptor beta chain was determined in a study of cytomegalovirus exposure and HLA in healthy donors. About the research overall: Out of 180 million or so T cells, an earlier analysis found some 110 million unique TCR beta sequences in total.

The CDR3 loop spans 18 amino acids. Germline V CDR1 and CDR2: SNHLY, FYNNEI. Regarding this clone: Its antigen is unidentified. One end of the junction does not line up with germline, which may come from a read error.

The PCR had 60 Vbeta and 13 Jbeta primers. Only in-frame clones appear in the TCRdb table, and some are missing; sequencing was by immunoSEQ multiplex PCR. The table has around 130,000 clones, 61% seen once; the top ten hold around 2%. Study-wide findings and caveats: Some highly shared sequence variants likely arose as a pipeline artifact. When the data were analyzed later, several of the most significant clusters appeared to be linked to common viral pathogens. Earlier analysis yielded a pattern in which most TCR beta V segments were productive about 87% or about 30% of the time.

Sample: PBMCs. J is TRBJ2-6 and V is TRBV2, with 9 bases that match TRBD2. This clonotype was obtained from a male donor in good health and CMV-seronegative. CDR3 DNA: TGTGCCAGCAGTGAGGAGAGCGGGGGGCGGGCTGGGGCCAACGTCCTGCCTTTC. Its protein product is CASSEESGGRAGANVLPF.